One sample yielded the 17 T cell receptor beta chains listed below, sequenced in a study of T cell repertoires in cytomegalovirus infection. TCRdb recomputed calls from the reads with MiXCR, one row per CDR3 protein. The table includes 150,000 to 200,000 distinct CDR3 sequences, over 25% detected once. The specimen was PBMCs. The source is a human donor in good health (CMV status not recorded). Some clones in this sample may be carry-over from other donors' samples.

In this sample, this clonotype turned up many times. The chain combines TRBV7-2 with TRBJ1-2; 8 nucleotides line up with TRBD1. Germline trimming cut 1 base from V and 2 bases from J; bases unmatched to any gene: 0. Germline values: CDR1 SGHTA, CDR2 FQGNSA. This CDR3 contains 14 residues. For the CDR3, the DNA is TGTGCCAGCAGCTTAGACAGGGGGAACTATGGCTACACCTTC. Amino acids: CASSLDRGNYGYTF.

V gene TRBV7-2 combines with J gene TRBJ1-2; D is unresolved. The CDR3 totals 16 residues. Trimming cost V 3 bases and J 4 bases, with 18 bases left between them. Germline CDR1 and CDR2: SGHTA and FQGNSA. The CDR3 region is CASSLTPMGSLYGYTF. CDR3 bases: TGTGCCAGCAGCTTGACCCCCATGGGCAGCCTCTATGGCTACACCTTC.

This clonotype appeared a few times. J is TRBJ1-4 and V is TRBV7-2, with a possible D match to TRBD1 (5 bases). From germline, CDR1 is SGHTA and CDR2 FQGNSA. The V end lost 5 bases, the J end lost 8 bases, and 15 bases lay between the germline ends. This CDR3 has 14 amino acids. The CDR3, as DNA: TGTGCCAGCAGCCGGGACGGGGGTCAAGAAAAACTGTTTTTT. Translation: CASSRDGGQEKLFF.

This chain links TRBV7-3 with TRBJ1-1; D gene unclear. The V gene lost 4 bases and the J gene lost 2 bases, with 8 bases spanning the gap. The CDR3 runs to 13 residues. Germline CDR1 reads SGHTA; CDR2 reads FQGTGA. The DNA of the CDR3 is TGTGCCAGCAGCTCGACACAAAACACTGAAGCTTTCTTT. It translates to CASSSTQNTEAFF.

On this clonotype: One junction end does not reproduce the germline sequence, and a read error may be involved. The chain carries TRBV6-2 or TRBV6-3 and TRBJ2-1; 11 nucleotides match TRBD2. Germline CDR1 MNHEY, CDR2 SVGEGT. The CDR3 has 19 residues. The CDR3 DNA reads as TGTGTCAGCAGTCCCCAACCATGGACTAGCGGGCAATACTACAATGAGCAGTTCTTC. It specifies CVSSPQPWTSGQYYNEQFF.

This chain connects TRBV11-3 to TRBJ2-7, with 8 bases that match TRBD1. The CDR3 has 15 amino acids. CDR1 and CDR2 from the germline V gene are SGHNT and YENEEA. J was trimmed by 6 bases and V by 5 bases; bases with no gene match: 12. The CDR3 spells CASSPTGQGDSEQYF. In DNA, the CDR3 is TGTGCCAGCAGCCCTACCGGACAGGGTGACTCCGAGCAGTACTTC.

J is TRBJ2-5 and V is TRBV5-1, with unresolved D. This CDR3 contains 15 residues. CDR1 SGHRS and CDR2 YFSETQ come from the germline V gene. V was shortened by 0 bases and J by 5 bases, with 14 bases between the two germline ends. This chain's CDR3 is CASSLASTRKETQYF. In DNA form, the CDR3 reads TGCGCCAGCAGCTTGGCGTCGACCAGGAAGGAGACCCAGTACTTC.

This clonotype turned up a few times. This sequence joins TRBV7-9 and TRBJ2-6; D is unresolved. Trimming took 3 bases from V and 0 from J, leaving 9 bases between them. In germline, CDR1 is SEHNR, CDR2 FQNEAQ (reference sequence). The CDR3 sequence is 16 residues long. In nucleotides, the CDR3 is TGTGCCAGCAGCTTCCCCACGAACTCTGGGGCCAACGTCCTGACTTTC. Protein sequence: CASSFPTNSGANVLTF.

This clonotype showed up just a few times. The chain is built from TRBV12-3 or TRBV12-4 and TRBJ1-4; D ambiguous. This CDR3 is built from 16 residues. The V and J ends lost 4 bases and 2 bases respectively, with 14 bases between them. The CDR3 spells CASSSSAPRTNEKLFF. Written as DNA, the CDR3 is TGTGCCAGCAGTTCCAGTGCCCCGAGGACTAATGAAAAACTGTTTTTT.

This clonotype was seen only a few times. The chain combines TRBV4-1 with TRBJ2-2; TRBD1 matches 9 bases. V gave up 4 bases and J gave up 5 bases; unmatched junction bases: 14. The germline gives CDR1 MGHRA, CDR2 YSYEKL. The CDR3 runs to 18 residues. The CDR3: CASSPQPRTGEGTGELFF. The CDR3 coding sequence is TGCGCCAGCAGCCCACAGCCACGGACAGGGGAGGGAACCGGGGAGCTGTTTTTT.

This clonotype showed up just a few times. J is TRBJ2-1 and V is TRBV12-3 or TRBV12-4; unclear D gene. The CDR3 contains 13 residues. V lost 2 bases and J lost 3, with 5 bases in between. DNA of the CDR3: TGTGCCAGCAGTTTAAGTCTCTACAATGAGCAGTTCTTC. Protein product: CASSLSLYNEQFF.

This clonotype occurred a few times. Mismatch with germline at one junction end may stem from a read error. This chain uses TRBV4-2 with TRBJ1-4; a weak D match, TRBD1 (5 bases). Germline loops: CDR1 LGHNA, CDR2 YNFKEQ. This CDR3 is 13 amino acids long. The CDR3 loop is CASSQLSSGGIIF. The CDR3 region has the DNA TGTGCCAGCAGCCAACTCTCAAGCGGGGGTATAATTTTT.

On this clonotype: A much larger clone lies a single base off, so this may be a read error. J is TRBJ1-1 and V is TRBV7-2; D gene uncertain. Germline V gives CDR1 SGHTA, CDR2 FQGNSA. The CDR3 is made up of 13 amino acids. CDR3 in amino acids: CASSSTTNAEAFF. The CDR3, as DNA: TGTGCCAGCAGCTCTACGACGAACGCTGAAGCTTTCTTT.

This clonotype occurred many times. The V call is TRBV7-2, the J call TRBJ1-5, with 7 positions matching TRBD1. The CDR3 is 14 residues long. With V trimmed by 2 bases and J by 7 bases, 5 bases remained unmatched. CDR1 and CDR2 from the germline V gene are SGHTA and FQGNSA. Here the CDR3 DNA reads TGTGCCAGCAGCTTAAAGGGGGCGGGACAGCCCCAGCATTTT. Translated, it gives CASSLKGAGQPQHF.

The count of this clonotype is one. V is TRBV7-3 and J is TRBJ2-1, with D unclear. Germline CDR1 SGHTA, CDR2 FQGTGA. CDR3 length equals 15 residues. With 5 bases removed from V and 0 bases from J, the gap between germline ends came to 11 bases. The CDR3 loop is CASSPDRTSYNEQFF. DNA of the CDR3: TGTGCCAGCAGCCCGGATCGGACCTCCTACAATGAGCAGTTCTTC.

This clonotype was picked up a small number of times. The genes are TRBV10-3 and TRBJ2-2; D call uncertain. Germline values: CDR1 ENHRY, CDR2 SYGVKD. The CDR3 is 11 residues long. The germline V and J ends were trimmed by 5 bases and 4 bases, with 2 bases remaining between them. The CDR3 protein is CAISTTGELFF. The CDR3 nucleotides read TGTGCCATCAGTACCACCGGGGAGCTGTTTTTT.

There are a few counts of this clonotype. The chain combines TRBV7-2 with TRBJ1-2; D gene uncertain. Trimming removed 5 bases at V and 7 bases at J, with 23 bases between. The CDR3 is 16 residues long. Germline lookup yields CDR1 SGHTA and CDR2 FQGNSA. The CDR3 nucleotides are TGTGCCAGCAGCCAGCTAATCTGGGCAAGGCCTAGTGGCTACACCTTC. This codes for CASSQLIWARPSGYTF.